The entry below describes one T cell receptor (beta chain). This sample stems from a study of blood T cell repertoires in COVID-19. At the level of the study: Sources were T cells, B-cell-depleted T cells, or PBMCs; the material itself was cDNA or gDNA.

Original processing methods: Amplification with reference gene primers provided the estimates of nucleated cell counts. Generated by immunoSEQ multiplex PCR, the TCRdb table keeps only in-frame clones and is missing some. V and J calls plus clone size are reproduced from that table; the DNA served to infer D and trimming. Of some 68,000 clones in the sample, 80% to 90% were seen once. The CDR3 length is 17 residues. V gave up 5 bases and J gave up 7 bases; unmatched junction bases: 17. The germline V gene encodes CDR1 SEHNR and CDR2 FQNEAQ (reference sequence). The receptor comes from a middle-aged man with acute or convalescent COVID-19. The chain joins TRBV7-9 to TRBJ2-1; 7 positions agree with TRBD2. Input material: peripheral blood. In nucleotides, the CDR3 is TGTGCCAGCAGCCGACAAGATAGCGGGTTGGTAGGAAATGAGCAGTTCTTC. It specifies CASSRQDSGLVGNEQFF.